The 21 T cell receptor beta chains reported below all come from one sample, sequenced in a study of control samples from healthy donors and cancer patients. Profiled with immunoSEQ multiplex PCR; TCRdb holds only in-frame clones, not every one. The sample records approximately 100,000 clones, roughly 84% being singletons. Sequencing was done on a sample of blood. These receptors were obtained from a woman aged 40 to 55 in good health.

The chain combines TRBV4-1 with TRBJ2-2; 8 positions agree with TRBD1. Looked up from germline, CDR1 is MGHRA and CDR2 is YSYEKL. Trimming took 4 bases from V and 3 from J; bases not matched to a gene: 10. This CDR3 region has 17 residues. The CDR3 bases are TGCGCCAGCAGCCCCATTATGGACAGGGCGGACACCGGGGAGCTGTTTTTT. Residues: CASSPIMDRADTGELFF.

This clone has at least ten counts. CDR3 protein: CASSQPDRSTGELFF. In DNA, the CDR3 is TGCGCCAGCAGCCAACCGGACAGGTCCACCGGGGAGCTGTTTTTT. The genes are TRBV4-1 and TRBJ2-2, with 7 bases matching TRBD1. The CDR3 runs to 15 residues. Germline values: CDR1 MGHRA, CDR2 YSYEKL. Germline trimming cut 2 bases from V and 4 bases from J; bases unmatched to any gene: 4.

Of note for this clone: Here the CDR3 omits its conserved ending phenylalanine or tryptophan, so a read error is the likely source. No DNA is shown, since the ends of the CDR3 on it are uncertain; the CDR3 is the one TCRdb lists. The chain employs TRBV7-9 and TRBJ1-1. From germline, CDR1 is SEHNR and CDR2 FQNEAQ (reference sequence). Termini included, the CDR3 measures 9 amino acids. This CDR3 is CASSLVEPL.

This rearrangement joins TRBV30 to TRBJ1-2; D unresolved. The CDR3 covers 11 residues. The V gene lost 2 bases and the J gene lost 8 bases, with 9 bases spanning the gap. CDR1 is GTSNPN and CDR2 is SVGIG in the germline V gene (reference sequence). The CDR3 nucleotides are TGTGCCTGGAGTATCGGCGTGGGCTACACCTTC. It specifies CAWSIGVGYTF.

The chain carries TRBV28 and TRBJ2-7; 9 bases align to TRBD1. Trimming removed 4 bases from V and 2 bases from J; junction bases left unmatched: 6. This CDR3 spans 15 amino acids. From germline, CDR1 is MDHEN and CDR2 SYDVKM. The CDR3 DNA is TGTGCCAGCAGTTCCCTCGGGACAGGGCCCTACGAGCAGTACTTC. Residues: CASSSLGTGPYEQYF.

CDR3 sequence reads: CASTLLGGSEQFF. CDR3 coding DNA: TGTGCCAGCACCCTGCTGGGGGGCAGTGAGCAGTTCTTC. This chain uses TRBV5-5 with TRBJ2-1; D may match TRBD1 or TRBD2 (6 bases each). This CDR3 is built from 13 residues. CDR1 SGHKS and CDR2 YYEKEE come from the germline V gene (reference sequence). Deletions cut 6 bases from V and 9 bases from J, with 16 bases between.

This chain uses TRBV7-2 with TRBJ1-6; maybe TRBD1 (6 bases). With 5 bases removed from V and 4 bases from J, the gap between germline ends came to 12 bases. CDR1 and CDR2 (germline): SGHTA, FQGNSA. This CDR3 region has 15 residues. The CDR3 DNA sequence: TGTGCCAGCAGCCCCCGGACAGCATATAATTCACCCCTCCACTTT. It codes for CASSPRTAYNSPLHF.

Here the CDR3 DNA reads TGCGCCAGCAGCTGGACTAGCGGGGGAGGAGATACGCAGTATTTT. Encoded protein: CASSWTSGGGDTQYF. V gene TRBV5-1 combines with J gene TRBJ2-3; 13 bases align to TRBD2. The CDR3 is made up of 15 amino acids. Germline lookup yields CDR1 SGHRS and CDR2 YFSETQ. V was clipped by 3 bases and J by 5 bases; unmatched bases: 3.

This clone was seen a handful of times. The chain joins TRBV3-1 (or the pseudogene TRBV3-2) to TRBJ1-5, with no clear D. Trimming shortened V by 0 bases and J by 2 bases, and 8 bases separated the two germline ends. The CDR3 totals 15 residues. Germline V CDR1 and CDR2: LGHDT, YNNKEL (reference sequence). The chain's CDR3 is CASSQDPTGNQPQHF. The CDR3 bases are TGTGCCAGCAGCCAAGATCCCACGGGCAATCAGCCCCAGCATTTT.

The chain recombines TRBV9 with TRBJ1-3; D may be TRBD1 (6 bases). V lost 4 bases, J lost 4 bases, and 15 bases lay in between. Germline V lookup: CDR1 SGDLS, CDR2 YYNGEE. This CDR3 has 15 amino acids. The CDR3 sequence is CASSWGGGSGNTIYF. In DNA, the CDR3 is TGTGCCAGCAGCTGGGGAGGGGGAAGCGGAAACACCATATATTTT.

The chain combines TRBV5-1 with TRBJ2-3; D is uncertain. The CDR3 totals 15 residues. V was cut by 4 bases and J by 0 bases, with 12 bases left in between. CDR1 is SGHRS, CDR2 YFSETQ, per germline. CDR3 sequence reads: CASSDPGTSTDTQYF. The DNA for the CDR3 is TGCGCCAGCAGCGATCCCGGTACTAGCACAGATACGCAGTATTTT.

The chain employs TRBV2 and TRBJ1-5, with TRBD1 as a possible D gene (6 bases). The CDR3 consists of 15 residues. Trimming stripped 4 bases from V and 6 bases from J, with 16 bases between. Germline CDR1 reads SNHLY; CDR2 reads FYNNEI. CDR3 in amino acids: CASSVGWGLSQPQHF. In nucleotides, the CDR3 is TGTGCCAGCAGTGTAGGTTGGGGGCTTAGTCAGCCCCAGCATTTT.

V is TRBV7-9 and J is TRBJ2-3; possible D gene TRBD2, 5 bases. Trimming stripped 5 bases from V and 2 bases from J, with 17 bases between. The CDR3 contains 16 residues. Germline-derived CDR1 and CDR2 are SEHNR and FQNEAQ (reference sequence). The CDR3 coding sequence is TGTGCCAGCAGCATCAACCGGGATCGTTACACAGATACGCAGTATTTT. It specifies CASSINRDRYTDTQYF.

Sample share makes this clone medium-sized. This chain uses TRBV19 with TRBJ1-1; TRBD1 matches at 10 bases. V trimming: 7 bases; J trimming: 5 bases; junction bases outside the gene matches: 7. The CDR3 spans 14 residues. Germline CDR1 is LNHDA and CDR2 is SQIVND (reference sequence). As DNA, the CDR3 is TGTGCCAGTACCTTGGGACAGGGGAAGACTGAAGCTTTCTTT. The encoded protein is CASTLGQGKTEAFF.

This chain uses TRBV6-2 or TRBV6-3 with TRBJ1-5, with D possibly matching TRBD1 (6 bases). V was trimmed by 2 bases and J by 4 bases, leaving 12 bases between them. There are 15 residues in the CDR3. Germline assignment: CDR1 MNHEY and CDR2 SVGEGT. The CDR3 nucleotides read TGTGCCAGCAGTTACGTTGACAGGTTAAATCAGCCCCAGCATTTT. The encoded protein is CASSYVDRLNQPQHF.

The V and J genes are TRBV19 and TRBJ1-3, with unresolved D. Trimming took 2 bases from V and 1 from J, leaving 6 bases between them. The germline V gene has CDR1 LNHDA and CDR2 SQIVND (reference sequence). This CDR3 has 14 amino acids. The CDR3 DNA reads TGTGCCAGTAGTATATCGATGTCTGGAAACACCATATATTTT. As protein: CASSISMSGNTIYF.

This clone was observed a single time. The J gene is TRBJ1-1, the V gene TRBV9; TRBD1 matches at 7 bases. The V gene's germline CDR1 is SGDLS and CDR2 YYNGEE. There are 13 residues in the CDR3. V lost 6 bases, J lost 5 bases, and 7 bases stayed unmatched. The CDR3, as DNA: TGTGCCAGCACCAAGGGGGCTGGGACTGAAGCTTTCTTT. Its translation: CASTKGAGTEAFF.

This sequence joins TRBV2 and TRBJ2-3; a weak D match, TRBD1 (6 bases). Trimming left V 5 bases short and J 4 bases short, with 13 bases between. The CDR3 length is 14 residues. CDR1 is SNHLY, CDR2 FYNNEI, per germline. The CDR3 here is CASSHDRSPDTQYF. Written as DNA, the CDR3 is TGTGCCAGCAGTCACGACAGGTCCCCAGATACGCAGTATTTT.

The chain uses TRBV5-6 and TRBJ2-7, with TRBD1 identical over 7 bases. J lost 0 bases, V lost 2 bases, and 17 bases had no gene match. Germline assignment: CDR1 SGHDT and CDR2 YYEEEE. The CDR3 is 19 amino acids. The chain's CDR3 is CASSFGTERTPLSSYEQYF. CDR3 nucleotide sequence: TGTGCCAGCAGCTTTGGGACAGAACGGACACCATTATCCTCCTACGAGCAGTACTTC.

This clone occurred a few times. This chain links TRBV6-5 with TRBJ1-2; TRBD1 is a possible D gene (5 bases). V shed 5 bases and J shed 0 bases, with 13 bases lying between them. The CDR3 runs to 15 residues. Germline CDR1 MNHEY, CDR2 SVGAGI. The CDR3 loop reads CASSPTWGTNYGYTF. CDR3 DNA sequence: TGTGCCAGCAGTCCTACTTGGGGGACTAACTATGGCTACACCTTC.

Turning to this clone: The junction differs from germline at one of its ends, possibly a read error. V and J are TRBV4-3 and TRBJ2-1; possibly TRBD2 for D (6 bases). The CDR3 contains 16 residues. Germline lookup yields CDR1 LGHNA and CDR2 YSLEER. The CDR3 nucleotides read TGCGCCAGCAGCAAAGACCGGGACTCACCCTACAATGAGCAGTTCTTC. Its protein product is CASSKDRDSPYNEQFF.